The sequence of this T cell receptor beta chain was determined in a study of radiotherapy plus CTLA-4 blockade in lung cancer. Study as a whole: Among enrolled patients, less than 20% responded and roughly 28% achieved disease control. General study points: Clones derived from tumor TCRs expanded in blood after radiotherapy plus ipilimumab. According to reports, early shifts in blood T cell clones, alongside interferon-beta, forecast response most accurately.

Produced via immunoSEQ multiplex PCR; TCRdb's table is partial and in-frame only. The sample yields about 97,000 clones, under 85% seen once. The CDR3 runs 14 residues. Germline V gives CDR1 SGHNT, CDR2 YENEEA. Trimming at V came to 5 bases and at J to 9 bases, leaving 5 bases not matched to a gene. A word on this clone: What it binds is unknown.

The rearrangement uses TRBV11-3 and TRBJ1-6; 9 bases agree with TRBD1. The sample consisted of peripheral blood, taken from a patient treated with radiotherapy plus ipilimumab. The receptor was isolated from a human donor with non-small cell lung cancer who had a partial response to radiotherapy plus ipilimumab. Some clones in this sample may be carry-over from other donors' samples. The CDR3: CASSVQGASSPLHF. CDR3 DNA sequence: TGTGCCAGCAGCGTACAGGGGGCGAGTTCACCCCTCCACTTT.